Below are 30 T cell receptor beta chains sequenced from a single sample in a study of blood T cells in healthy people across ages. The second PCR ran about 6 to 12 cycles with a sample-barcoded 5' primer and J-beta primers. TCRdb processed the 5' RACE reads anew with MiXCR; each CDR3 protein has one entry. The sample lists hundreds of thousands of distinct CDR3 sequences; under 45% were seen once. Sequencing input: blood. The receptors were sampled from a man aged 55 to 70 in good health.

The V gene is TRBV3-1, the J gene TRBJ2-7, with D perhaps TRBD2 (6 bases). This CDR3 comprises 14 residues. The V gene lost 2 bases and the J gene lost 3 bases, with 11 bases spanning the gap. In germline, CDR1 is LGHDT, CDR2 YNNKEL (reference sequence). CDR3 residues: CASSQRRGYYEQYF. The DNA for the CDR3 is TGTGCCAGCAGCCAACGGAGGGGATACTACGAGCAGTACTTC.

The genes are TRBV5-1 and TRBJ2-1, with 9 bases aligning to TRBD2. V trimming: 0 bases; J trimming: 8 bases; junction bases outside the gene matches: 9. The germline CDR1 and CDR2 sequences are SGHRS and YFSETQ. This CDR3 is 16 amino acids long. The CDR3 sequence is CASSLGAGGPSDEQFF. CDR3 DNA: TGCGCCAGCAGCTTGGGGGCGGGGGGGCCTAGTGATGAGCAGTTCTTC. The full variable domain, its missing parts supplied by reference TRBV5-1 and TRBJ2-1, is KAGVTQTPRYLIKTRGQQVTLSCSPISGHRSVSWYQQTPGQGLQFLFEYFSETQRNKGNFPGRFSGRQFSNSRSEMNVSTLELGDSALYLCASSLGAGGPSDEQFFGPGTRLTVL.

This chain links TRBV9 with TRBJ2-1; D is uncertain. Germline V gene data show CDR1 as SGDLS and CDR2 as YYNGEE. The CDR3 extends over 15 amino acids. The ends were cut back, 0 bases at V and 13 bases at J, with 20 bases in the middle. CDR3 amino acids: CASSVAGRTQETQFF. The CDR3, as DNA: TGTGCCAGCAGCGTAGCTGGCAGAACCCAAGAGACCCAGTTCTTC.

This clonotype was seen ten or more times. The genes are TRBV6-2 or TRBV6-3 and TRBJ2-7; D is unclear. The germline CDR1 and CDR2 sequences are MNHEY and SVGEGT. Trimming stripped 6 bases from V and 3 bases from J, with 6 bases between. This CDR3 region has 11 residues. CDR3 bases: TGTGCCAGCAGCGACGACTACGAGCAGTACTTC. Protein: CASSDDYEQYF.

The rearrangement joins TRBV20-1 to TRBJ2-1, with 7 bases identical to TRBD1. Germline CDR1 and CDR2: DFQATT and SNEGSKA (reference sequence). The V gene end was trimmed by 6 bases and the J gene end by 4 bases; junction bases not matched to a gene: 9. CDR3 length: 14 amino acids. CDR3 residues: CSAPGQNSYNEQFF. In nucleotides, the CDR3 is TGCAGTGCACCGGGACAGAATAGTTACAATGAGCAGTTCTTC.

This clonotype was detected a few times. The V and J genes are TRBV2 and TRBJ2-1; 10 bases are a match to TRBD2. The germline V gene encodes CDR1 SNHLY and CDR2 FYNNEI. V lost 7 bases, J lost 5 bases, and 5 bases stayed unmatched. The CDR3 contains 14 residues. The CDR3 loop reads CASTGTSVDNEQFF. For the CDR3, the DNA is TGTGCCAGCACTGGGACTAGCGTTGACAATGAGCAGTTCTTC.

This clonotype has only a few counts. The chain combines TRBV29-1 with TRBJ2-7; D remains ambiguous. The CDR3 extends over 13 amino acids. V lost 6 bases and J 4 bases, leaving 16 bases between the germline ends. Germline values: CDR1 SQVTM, CDR2 ANQGSEA. The DNA of the CDR3 is TGCAGCGTCCCGGAAGAGAATAGTTACGAGCAGTACTTC. Its translation is CSVPEENSYEQYF.

Concerning this clonotype: Its ends do not fully match the called genes, so a read error is possible. The chain is built from TRBV7-9 and TRBJ2-3; D possibly corresponds to TRBD2 (5 bases). This CDR3 has 14 amino acids. From germline, CDR1 is SEHNR and CDR2 FQNEAQ (reference sequence). CDR3 nucleotides: TGTGCCACTAGCCAGGACCCGAGCACAGATACGCGGTATTTT. Translation gives CATSQDPSTDTRYF.

V is TRBV6-5 and J is TRBJ2-1; D not certain. V was trimmed by 2 bases and J by 0 bases, leaving 11 bases between them. The CDR3 consists of 16 residues. Germline V gene sequence: CDR1 MNHEY, CDR2 SVGAGI. CDR3 nucleotide sequence: TGTGCCAGCAGTTACAGCTCCCCGAGCTCCTACAATGAGCAGTTCTTC. This gives the protein CASSYSSPSSYNEQFF.

The chain links TRBV6-6 to TRBJ1-5; D uncertain. Germline lookup yields CDR1 MNHNY and CDR2 SVGAGI (reference sequence). The CDR3 consists of 16 residues. Trimming took 0 bases from V and 0 from J, leaving 9 bases between them. CDR3 loop: CASSYSGGVSNQPQHF. The CDR3 bases are TGTGCCAGCAGTTACTCGGGAGGTGTTAGCAATCAGCCCCAGCATTTT.

The J gene is TRBJ2-7, the V gene TRBV24-1; 8 nucleotides agree with TRBD1. Trimming removed 7 bases from V and 2 bases from J; junction bases left unmatched: 6. CDR1 and CDR2 from the germline V gene are KGHDR and SFDVKD. This CDR3 spans 14 amino acids. The CDR3 loop is CATSPGQDTYEQYF. As DNA, the CDR3 is TGTGCCACCAGCCCGGGACAGGATACCTACGAGCAGTACTTC.

The rearrangement uses TRBV7-9 and TRBJ1-3; the D is unclear. This CDR3 region has 14 residues. V shed 3 bases and J shed 2 bases, with 8 bases lying between them. Germline V gives CDR1 SEHNR, CDR2 FQNEAQ (reference sequence). CDR3 sequence (DNA): TGTGCCAGCAGCTTGGAGATCGCTGGAAACACCATATATTTT. This gives the protein CASSLEIAGNTIYF.

The chain carries TRBV27 and TRBJ1-5; D uncertain. V lost 5 bases and J 4 bases, leaving 9 bases between the germline ends. CDR1 and CDR2 (germline): MNHEY, SMNVEV (reference sequence). This CDR3 spans 13 amino acids. DNA for the CDR3: TGTGCCAGCAGTGGCCAGTTAAATCAGCCCCAGCATTTT. Amino acids: CASSGQLNQPQHF.

This chain uses TRBV18 with TRBJ1-6; perhaps TRBD1 as D (6 bases). From germline, CDR1 is KGHSH and CDR2 LQKENI. Trimming stripped 2 bases from V and 0 bases from J, with 11 bases between. The CDR3 is made up of 17 amino acids. CDR3 DNA sequence: TGTGCCAGCTCACCAGGGGGCAGGAGCTCCTATAATTCACCCCTCCACTTT. It translates to CASSPGGRSSYNSPLHF. Using reference TRBV18 and TRBJ1-6 for the parts outside the CDR3, the full variable domain is NAGVMQNPRHLVRRRGQEARLRCSPMKGHSHVYWYRQLPEEGLKFMVYLQKENIIDESGMPKERFSAEFPKEGPSILRIQQVVRGDSAAYFCASSPGGRSSYNSPLHFGNGTRLTVT.

The rearrangement links TRBV6-2 or TRBV6-3 to TRBJ2-7, with D perhaps matching TRBD1 (5 bases). Germline loops: CDR1 MNHEY, CDR2 SVGEGT. This CDR3 comprises 13 residues. The V end was cut by 4 bases, the J end by 2 bases, with 9 bases between. The CDR3 DNA reads as TGTGCCAGCAGTTCTATACAGGCCTACGAGCAGTACTTC. It codes for CASSSIQAYEQYF.

This clonotype was counted ten times or more. The chain employs TRBV7-6 and TRBJ2-5; tentative D call: TRBD2 (6 bases). From germline, CDR1 is SGHVS and CDR2 FNYEAQ. V was trimmed by 4 bases and J by 7 bases, leaving 16 bases between them. The length of the CDR3 is 14 residues. The CDR3 region is CASSSGNSGVTQYF. The CDR3 bases are TGTGCCAGCAGCTCAGGAAATAGCGGTGTGACCCAGTACTTC.

This clonotype was recorded a few times. V and J are TRBV10-2 and TRBJ2-5; D is uncertain. V lost 2 bases, J lost 13 bases, and 14 bases lay in between. This CDR3 region has 12 residues. Germline V gene lookup returns CDR1 WSHSY and CDR2 SAAADI. In nucleotides, the CDR3 is TGCGCCAGCAGTGAGCGGGTTTCCGGCGGGTACTTC. Translating it yields CASSERVSGGYF.

The rearrangement joins TRBV18 to TRBJ2-1, with 7 bases matching TRBD1. V trimming: 6 bases; J trimming: 6 bases; junction bases outside the gene matches: 14. The CDR3 has 16 residues. CDR1 is KGHSH, CDR2 LQKENI, per germline. CDR3 DNA sequence: TGTGCCAGCTCGACACCGGGGACAGCTTTCGGCAATGAGCAGTTCTTC. This translates into CASSTPGTAFGNEQFF.

This clonotype appeared many times. The chain carries TRBV20-1 and TRBJ2-6; D not certain. The CDR3 runs 12 residues. CDR1 and CDR2 from the germline V gene are DFQATT and SNEGSKA (reference sequence). Trimming took 6 bases from V and 1 from J, leaving 4 bases between them. The CDR3 coding sequence is TGCAGTGCCCAATCTGGGGCCAACGTCCTGACTTTC. Its translation: CSAQSGANVLTF.

This sequence joins TRBV20-1 and TRBJ2-4; 10 bases match TRBD1. The end of the DNA fits TRBJ2-7 better, so the J call may be wrong. The CDR3 runs 15 residues. CDR1 and CDR2 (germline): DFQATT, SNEGSKA (reference sequence). CDR3 region: CSARDGDRGPYEQYF. The CDR3, as DNA: TGCAGTGCTAGAGATGGGGACAGGGGTCCCTACGAGCAGTACTTC.

In this sample, this clonotype turned up a few times. The chain employs TRBV5-5 and TRBJ2-4; no firm D call. Trimming cost V 0 bases and J 5 bases, with 6 bases left between them. The germline gives CDR1 SGHKS, CDR2 YYEKEE (reference sequence). The length of the CDR3 is 13 residues. The CDR3 bases are TGTGCCAGCAGCTTGGTATTTGAAAACATTCAGTACTTC. Its protein is CASSLVFENIQYF. The complete variable domain, with remaining parts taken from reference TRBV5-5 and TRBJ2-4, reads DAGVTQSPTHLIKTRGQQVTLRCSPISGHKSVSWYQQVLGQGPQFIFQYYEKEERGRGNFPDRFSARQFPNYSSELNVNALLLGDSALYLCASSLVFENIQYFGAGTRLSVL.

A few counts support this clonotype. This sequence joins TRBV7-2 and TRBJ1-5, with D possibly TRBD1 on 6 matching bases. In germline, CDR1 is SGHTA, CDR2 FQGNSA. The CDR3 runs 15 residues. The V gene lost 2 bases and the J gene lost 6 bases, with 14 bases spanning the gap. CDR3 sequence (DNA): TGTGCCAGCAGCTTACAGGGGTGGGAAGGTCAGCCCCAGCATTTT. This translates into CASSLQGWEGQPQHF. The variable domain in full, with the rest retrieved from reference TRBV7-2 and TRBJ1-5, is GAGVSQSPSNKVTEKGKDVELRCDPISGHTALYWYRQSLGQGLEFLIYFQGNSAPDKSGLPSDRFSAERTGGSVSTLTIQRTQQEDSAVYLCASSLQGWEGQPQHFGDGTRLSIL.

Turning to this clonotype: Just one base apart from a much larger clone, this may be a read error. This chain connects TRBV7-9 to TRBJ2-3; 10 bases fit TRBD1. Trimming cost V 8 bases and J 5 bases; bases outside gene matches: 7. This CDR3 is 14 amino acids long. Germline V lookup: CDR1 SEHNR, CDR2 FQNEAQ (reference sequence). The CDR3, as DNA: TGTGCCAGCGCCCGGGACAGGGGCGTAGATACGCAGTATTTT. Protein sequence: CASARDRGVDTQYF.

V is TRBV20-1 and J is TRBJ2-1; 8 nucleotides match TRBD2. V shed 1 base, J shed 1 base, and the junction held 9 bases outside the gene matches. CDR3 length: 17 residues. CDR1 is DFQATT, CDR2 SNEGSKA, per germline (reference sequence). The CDR3 region is CSARGSSGDFSYNEQFF. CDR3 DNA sequence: TGCAGTGCTAGAGGCAGTAGCGGGGATTTTTCCTACAATGAGCAGTTCTTC.

The chain carries TRBV5-1 and TRBJ1-1; D is undetermined. Germline V CDR1 and CDR2: SGHRS, YFSETQ. V lost 5 bases, J lost 2 bases, and 10 bases lay in between. The CDR3 extends over 13 amino acids. The DNA for the CDR3 is TGCGCCAGCAGGGCGGACGGCAACACTGAAGCTTTCTTT. This encodes CASRADGNTEAFF.

This clonotype has just a few counts. This chain joins TRBV6-5 and TRBJ2-7, with 8 bases that match TRBD2. V lost 4 bases to trimming and J lost 7 bases; unmatched junction nucleotides: 3. The CDR3 loop spans 12 amino acids. In germline, CDR1 is MNHEY, CDR2 SVGAGI. In DNA form, the CDR3 reads TGTGCCAGCAGTTCCCCGGGGGGGGAGCAGTACTTC. Encoded protein: CASSSPGGEQYF.

The chain has TRBV28 and TRBJ1-1; D perhaps matches TRBD1 (6 bases). The CDR3 is 15 amino acids. The ends were cut back, 5 bases at V and 6 bases at J, with 19 bases in the middle. The V gene's germline CDR1 is MDHEN and CDR2 SYDVKM. CDR3 DNA sequence: TGTGCCAGCAGTCCCCGGGACACCCGAGGCCCTGAAGCTTTCTTT. Residues: CASSPRDTRGPEAFF.

The chain links TRBV5-6 to TRBJ1-6; D unclear. V was cut by 0 bases and J by 11 bases, with 9 bases left in between. CDR3 length: 13 amino acids. Germline assignment: CDR1 SGHDT and CDR2 YYEEEE. The chain's CDR3 is CASSLGVMTPLHF. The CDR3 bases are TGTGCCAGCAGCTTGGGGGTCATGACACCCCTCCACTTT.

CDR3 loop: CATRGATYEQFF. In nucleotides, the CDR3 is TGTGCCACACGGGGGGCAACCTACGAGCAGTTCTTC. This rearrangement joins TRBV6-5 to TRBJ2-1; maybe TRBD2 (7 bases). Germline CDR1 MNHEY, CDR2 SVGAGI. The CDR3 covers 12 residues. V lost 10 bases and J lost 10, with 17 bases in between.

For this clonotype: Its ends do not fully match the called genes, so a read error is possible. The chain uses TRBV3-1 and TRBJ1-2; D remains ambiguous. CDR3 size: 14 residues. Germline V gene lookup returns CDR1 LGHDT and CDR2 YNNKEL (reference sequence). The DNA for the CDR3 is TGTGCCAGCAACCAAGGGATCGGGCAGTATGGCTACACCTTC. Its protein product is CASNQGIGQYGYTF.